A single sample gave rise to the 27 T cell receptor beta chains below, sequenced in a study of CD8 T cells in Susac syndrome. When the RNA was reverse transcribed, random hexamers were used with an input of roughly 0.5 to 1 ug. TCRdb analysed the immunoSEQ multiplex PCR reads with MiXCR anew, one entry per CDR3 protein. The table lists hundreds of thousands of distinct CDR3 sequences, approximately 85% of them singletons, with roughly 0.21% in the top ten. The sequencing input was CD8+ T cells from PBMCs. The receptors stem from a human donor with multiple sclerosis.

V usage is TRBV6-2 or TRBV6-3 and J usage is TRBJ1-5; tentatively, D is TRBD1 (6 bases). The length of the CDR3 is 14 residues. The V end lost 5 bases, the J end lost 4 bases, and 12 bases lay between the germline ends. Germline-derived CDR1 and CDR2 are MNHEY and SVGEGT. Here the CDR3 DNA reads TGTGCCAGCAGTCAGAAAGGGGGGAATCAGCCCCAGCATTTT. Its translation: CASSQKGGNQPQHF.

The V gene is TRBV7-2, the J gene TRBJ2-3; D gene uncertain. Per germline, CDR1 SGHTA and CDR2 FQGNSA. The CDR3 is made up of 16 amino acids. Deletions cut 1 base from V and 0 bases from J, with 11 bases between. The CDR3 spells CASSLDLGISTDTQYF. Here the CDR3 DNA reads TGTGCCAGCAGCTTAGATCTAGGGATTAGCACAGATACGCAGTATTTT. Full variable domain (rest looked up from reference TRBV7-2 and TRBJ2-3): GAGVSQSPSNKVTEKGKDVELRCDPISGHTALYWYRQSLGQGLEFLIYFQGNSAPDKSGLPSDRFSAERTGGSVSTLTIQRTQQEDSAVYLCASSLDLGISTDTQYFGPGTRLTVL.

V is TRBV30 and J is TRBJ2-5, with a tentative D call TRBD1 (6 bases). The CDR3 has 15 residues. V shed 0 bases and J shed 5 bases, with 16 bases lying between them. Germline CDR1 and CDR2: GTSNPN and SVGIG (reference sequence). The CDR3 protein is CAWSVQGWYMETQYF. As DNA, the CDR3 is TGTGCCTGGAGTGTACAGGGATGGTATATGGAGACCCAGTACTTC.

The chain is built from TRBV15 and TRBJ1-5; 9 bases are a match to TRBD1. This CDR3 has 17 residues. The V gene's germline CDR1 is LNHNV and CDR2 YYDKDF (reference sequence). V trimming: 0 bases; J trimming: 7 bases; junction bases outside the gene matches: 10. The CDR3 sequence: CATSRDPPADRGQPQHF. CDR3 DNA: TGTGCCACCAGCAGAGATCCTCCAGCGGACAGGGGACAGCCCCAGCATTTT.

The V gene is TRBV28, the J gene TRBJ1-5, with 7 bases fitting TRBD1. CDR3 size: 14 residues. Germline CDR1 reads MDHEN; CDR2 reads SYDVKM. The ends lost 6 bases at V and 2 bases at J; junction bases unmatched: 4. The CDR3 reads CASSRDRGNQPQHF. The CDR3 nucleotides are TGTGCCAGCAGCCGAGACAGGGGCAATCAGCCCCAGCATTTT.

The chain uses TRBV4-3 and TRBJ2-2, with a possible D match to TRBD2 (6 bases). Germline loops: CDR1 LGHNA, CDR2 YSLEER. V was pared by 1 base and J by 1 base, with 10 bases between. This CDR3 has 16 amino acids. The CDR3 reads CASSQAAGWNTGELFF. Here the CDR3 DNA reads TGCGCCAGCAGCCAAGCGGCGGGGTGGAACACCGGGGAGCTGTTTTTT.

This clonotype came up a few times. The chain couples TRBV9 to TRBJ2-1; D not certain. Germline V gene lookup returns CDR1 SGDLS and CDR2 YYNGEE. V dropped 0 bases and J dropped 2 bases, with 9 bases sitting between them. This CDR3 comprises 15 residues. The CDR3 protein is CASSVEGGPYNEQFF. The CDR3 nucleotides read TGTGCCAGCAGCGTAGAGGGCGGCCCCTACAATGAGCAGTTCTTC.

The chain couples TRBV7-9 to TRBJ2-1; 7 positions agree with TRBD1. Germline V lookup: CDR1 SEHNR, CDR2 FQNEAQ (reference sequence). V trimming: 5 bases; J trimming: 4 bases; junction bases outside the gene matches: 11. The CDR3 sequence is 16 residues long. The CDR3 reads CASSPPGGTAYNEQFF. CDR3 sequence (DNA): TGTGCCAGCAGCCCCCCAGGGGGTACAGCTTACAATGAGCAGTTCTTC.

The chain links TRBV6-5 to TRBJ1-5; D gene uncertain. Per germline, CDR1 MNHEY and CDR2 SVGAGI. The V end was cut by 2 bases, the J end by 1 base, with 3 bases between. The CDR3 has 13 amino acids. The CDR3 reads CASSYGSNQPQHF. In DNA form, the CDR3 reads TGTGCCAGCAGTTACGGGAGCAATCAGCCCCAGCATTTT.

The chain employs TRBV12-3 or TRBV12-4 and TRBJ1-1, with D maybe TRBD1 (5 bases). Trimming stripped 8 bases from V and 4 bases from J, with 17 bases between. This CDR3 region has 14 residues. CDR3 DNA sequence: TGTGCCAGCTCTCCTACGGGGGGGACCACTGAAGCTTTCTTT. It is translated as CASSPTGGTTEAFF.

This chain's CDR3 is CASSLDTGIAYEQYF. CDR3 nucleotide sequence: TGCGCCAGCAGCTTGGACACAGGGATCGCCTACGAGCAGTACTTC. The chain employs TRBV5-1 and TRBJ2-7; perhaps TRBD1 as D (6 bases). The CDR3 has 15 amino acids. Germline CDR1 and CDR2: SGHRS and YFSETQ. Deletions cut 0 bases from V and 2 bases from J, with 12 bases between.

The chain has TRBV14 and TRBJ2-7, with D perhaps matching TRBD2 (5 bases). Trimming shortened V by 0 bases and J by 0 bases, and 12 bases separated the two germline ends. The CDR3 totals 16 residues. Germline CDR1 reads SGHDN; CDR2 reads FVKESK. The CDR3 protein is CASSQDFGESSYEQYF. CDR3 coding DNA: TGTGCCAGCAGCCAAGATTTCGGGGAAAGCTCCTACGAGCAGTACTTC.

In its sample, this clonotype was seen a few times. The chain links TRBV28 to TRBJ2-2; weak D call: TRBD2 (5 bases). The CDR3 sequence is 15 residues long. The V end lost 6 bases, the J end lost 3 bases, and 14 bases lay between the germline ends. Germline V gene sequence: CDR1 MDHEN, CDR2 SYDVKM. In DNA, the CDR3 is TGTGCCAGCAGCCTATATGTGGGAGACACCGGGGAGCTGTTTTTT. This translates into CASSLYVGDTGELFF.

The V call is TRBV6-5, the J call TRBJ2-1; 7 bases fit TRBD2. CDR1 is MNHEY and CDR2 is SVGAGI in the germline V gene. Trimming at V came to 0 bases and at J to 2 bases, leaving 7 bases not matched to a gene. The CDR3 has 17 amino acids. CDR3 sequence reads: CASSYSSGRPTYNEQFF. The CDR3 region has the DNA TGTGCCAGCAGTTACTCTTCCGGGAGGCCTACCTACAATGAGCAGTTCTTC.

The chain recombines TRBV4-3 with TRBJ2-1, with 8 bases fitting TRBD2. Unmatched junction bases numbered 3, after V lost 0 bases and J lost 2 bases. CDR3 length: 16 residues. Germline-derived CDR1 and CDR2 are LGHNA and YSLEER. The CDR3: CASSQEGLGAYNEQFF. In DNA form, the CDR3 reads TGCGCCAGCAGCCAAGAGGGACTAGGTGCCTACAATGAGCAGTTCTTC.

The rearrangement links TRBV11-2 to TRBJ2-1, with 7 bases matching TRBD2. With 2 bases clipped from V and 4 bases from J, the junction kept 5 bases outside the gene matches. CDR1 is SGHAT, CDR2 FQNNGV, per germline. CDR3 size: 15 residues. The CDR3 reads CASSLLPAGYNEQFF. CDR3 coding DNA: TGTGCCAGCAGCTTACTACCAGCGGGGTACAATGAGCAGTTCTTC.

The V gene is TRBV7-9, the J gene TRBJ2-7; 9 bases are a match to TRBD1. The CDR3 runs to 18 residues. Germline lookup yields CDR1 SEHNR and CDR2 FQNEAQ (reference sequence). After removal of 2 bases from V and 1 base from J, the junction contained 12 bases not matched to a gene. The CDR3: CASSLRRLGQGGSYEQYF. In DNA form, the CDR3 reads TGTGCCAGCAGCTTACGGCGTTTGGGACAGGGAGGGTCCTACGAGCAGTACTTC.

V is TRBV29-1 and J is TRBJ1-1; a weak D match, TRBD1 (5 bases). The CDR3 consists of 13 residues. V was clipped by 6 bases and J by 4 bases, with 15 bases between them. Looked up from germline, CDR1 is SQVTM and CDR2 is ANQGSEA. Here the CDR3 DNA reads TGCAGCGTCAACCGGGGCGGGGGCACTGAAGCTTTCTTT. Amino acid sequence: CSVNRGGGTEAFF.

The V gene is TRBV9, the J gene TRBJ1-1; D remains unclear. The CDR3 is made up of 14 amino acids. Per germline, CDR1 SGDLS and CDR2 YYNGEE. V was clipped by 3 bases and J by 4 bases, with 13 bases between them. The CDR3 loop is CASSEDPASTEAFF. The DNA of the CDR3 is TGTGCCAGCAGCGAAGACCCTGCGAGCACTGAAGCTTTCTTT.

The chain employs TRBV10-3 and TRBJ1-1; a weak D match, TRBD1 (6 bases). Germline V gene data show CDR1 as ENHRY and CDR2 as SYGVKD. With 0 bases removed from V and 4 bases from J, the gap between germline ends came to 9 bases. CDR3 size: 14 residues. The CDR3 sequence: CAISESMGATEAFF. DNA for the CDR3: TGTGCCATCAGTGAGTCGATGGGGGCCACTGAAGCTTTCTTT.

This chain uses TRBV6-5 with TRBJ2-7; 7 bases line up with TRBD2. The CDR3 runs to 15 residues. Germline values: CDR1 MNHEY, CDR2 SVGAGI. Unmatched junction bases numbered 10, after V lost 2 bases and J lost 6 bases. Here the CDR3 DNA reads TGTGCCAGCAGTTACGGGGTTAGCGGGCGTGGCGAGCAGTACTTC. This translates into CASSYGVSGRGEQYF.

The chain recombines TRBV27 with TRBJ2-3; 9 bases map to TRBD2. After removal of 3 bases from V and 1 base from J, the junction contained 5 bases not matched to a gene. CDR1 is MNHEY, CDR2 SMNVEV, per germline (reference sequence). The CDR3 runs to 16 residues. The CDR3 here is CASSLVAGEGTDTQYF. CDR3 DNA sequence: TGTGCCAGCAGTTTGGTAGCGGGAGAGGGCACAGATACGCAGTATTTT.

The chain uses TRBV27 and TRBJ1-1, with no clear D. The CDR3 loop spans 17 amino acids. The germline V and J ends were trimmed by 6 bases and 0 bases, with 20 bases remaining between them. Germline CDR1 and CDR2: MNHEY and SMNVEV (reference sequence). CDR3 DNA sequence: TGTGCCAGCAGCCCGGTGCAGCTGACTGTCATGAACACTGAAGCTTTCTTT. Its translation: CASSPVQLTVMNTEAFF.

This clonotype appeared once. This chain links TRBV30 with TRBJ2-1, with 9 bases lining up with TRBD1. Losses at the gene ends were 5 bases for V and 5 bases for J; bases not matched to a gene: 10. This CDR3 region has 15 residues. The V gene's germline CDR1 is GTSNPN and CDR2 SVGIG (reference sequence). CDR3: CAWWPGQGLHNEQFF. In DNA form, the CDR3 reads TGTGCCTGGTGGCCGGGACAGGGACTTCACAATGAGCAGTTCTTC.

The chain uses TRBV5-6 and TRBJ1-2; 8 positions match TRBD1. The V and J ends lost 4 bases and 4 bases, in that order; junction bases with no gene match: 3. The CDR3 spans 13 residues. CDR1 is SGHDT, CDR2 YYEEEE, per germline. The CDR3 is CASSPTGGYGYTF. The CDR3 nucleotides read TGTGCCAGCAGCCCTACAGGGGGCTATGGCTACACCTTC.

CDR3 coding DNA: TGTGCCAGTACGGTCGGGACTTCCTCCTACAATGAGCAGTTCTTC. This encodes CASTVGTSSYNEQFF. This chain joins TRBV19 and TRBJ2-1, with D tentatively TRBD2 (6 bases). This CDR3 comprises 15 residues. CDR1 is LNHDA, CDR2 SQIVND, per germline (reference sequence). V was clipped by 7 bases and J by 0 bases, with 13 bases between them.

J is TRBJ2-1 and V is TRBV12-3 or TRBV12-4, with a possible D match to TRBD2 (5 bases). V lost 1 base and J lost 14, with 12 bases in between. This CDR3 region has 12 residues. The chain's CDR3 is CASSLVGPEEFF. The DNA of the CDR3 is TGTGCCAGCAGTTTAGTAGGCCCGGAGGAGTTCTTC.